The next 23 T cell receptor beta chains were all read from a single sample in a study of beta chain features in type 1 diabetes. Every isolated RNA sample was fully reverse transcribed, so sequencing captured expressed TCRB transcripts. TCRdb's copy holds only in-frame clones and misses some; the assay was immunoSEQ multiplex PCR. The sample records some 270,000 clones, 13% to 15% being singletons. The sequencing input was naive CD4+ T cells from blood. The receptor set was obtained from a middle-aged woman in good health.

The chain uses TRBV19 and TRBJ2-7; D is perhaps TRBD2 (6 bases). Trimming took off 2 bases at V and 6 bases at J, with 14 bases between the two ends. Germline V gene sequence: CDR1 LNHDA, CDR2 SQIVND (reference sequence). This CDR3 has 14 residues. For the CDR3, the DNA is TGTGCCAGTAGTATAAGGACTAAAGGAGGCGAGCAGTACTTC. Its translation: CASSIRTKGGEQYF.

This chain uses TRBV6-5 with TRBJ1-5; no clear D. Germline V gene lookup returns CDR1 MNHEY and CDR2 SVGAGI. V lost 4 bases to trimming and J lost 5 bases, with 12 bases between them. The CDR3 consists of 14 residues. The DNA for the CDR3 is TGTGCCAGCAGTTCCCGGGAGGACGATCAGCCCCAGCATTTT. Translating gives CASSSREDDQPQHF.

The rearrangement links TRBV7-9 to TRBJ2-7; 9 nucleotides agree with TRBD1. The CDR3 is 14 amino acids. J gave up 1 base and V 3 bases, and 1 base lay outside the gene matches. CDR1 and CDR2 (germline): SEHNR, FQNEAQ (reference sequence). The CDR3 nucleotides read TGTGCCAGCAGCTTCGGGACAGGGTCCTACGAGCAGTACTTC. Translated: CASSFGTGSYEQYF.

The V call is TRBV5-8, the J call TRBJ1-2; TRBD1 matches at 8 bases. Germline CDR1 reads SGHTS; CDR2 reads YDEGEE. With 0 bases clipped from V and 7 bases from J, the junction kept 11 bases outside the gene matches. This CDR3 spans 16 amino acids. The CDR3 DNA reads TGTGCCAGCAGCTTGGTATATCAGGGGGCTTCAGGTGGCTACACCTTC. Protein sequence: CASSLVYQGASGGYTF.

The chain employs TRBV2 and TRBJ2-7; 10 positions agree with TRBD1. The CDR3 length is 12 residues. J was trimmed by 5 bases and V by 9 bases; bases with no gene match: 4. The germline V gene encodes CDR1 SNHLY and CDR2 FYNNEI. The CDR3, as DNA: TGTGCCAGTTGGGACAGGGGTGACGAGCAGTACTTC. Encoded protein: CASWDRGDEQYF.

This clone showed up just a few times. The rearrangement uses TRBV27 and TRBJ1-2; 10 bases line up with TRBD1. CDR1 MNHEY and CDR2 SMNVEV come from the germline V gene (reference sequence). The CDR3 runs to 16 residues. Unmatched junction bases numbered 16, after V lost 2 bases and J lost 13 bases. The DNA of the CDR3 is TGTGCCAGCAGTTTAGCCTACGACAGGGGGCGCGAAGTTCGCACCTTC. It translates to CASSLAYDRGREVRTF.

This clone was seen a few times. No DNA is shown, since the ends of the CDR3 on it are uncertain; the CDR3 is the one TCRdb lists. This chain connects TRBV27 to TRBJ2-7; the DNA was not compared with TRBD2, the D call given in the table. CDR1 is MNHEY, CDR2 SMNVEV, per germline (reference sequence). Inclusive of both ends, the CDR3 amounts to 16 amino acids. CDR3 residues: CASSSSGSGYSYEQYF.

Only a few counts were recorded for this clone. The gene calls are TRBV6-5 and TRBJ2-2; 11 positions match TRBD1. Germline assignment: CDR1 MNHEY and CDR2 SVGAGI. There are 14 residues in the CDR3. V lost 6 bases and J lost 4; bases outside the gene matches: 1. CDR3 in DNA: TGTGCCAGCAGCGGGACAGGGGGCACCGGGGAGCTGTTTTTT. The encoded protein is CASSGTGGTGELFF.

The rearrangement uses TRBV5-1 and TRBJ2-5; 11 positions agree with TRBD1. The junction had 2 bases not matched to a gene; V was cut back by 7 bases and J by 3 bases. Per germline, CDR1 SGHRS and CDR2 YFSETQ. The CDR3 extends over 13 amino acids. The CDR3 DNA reads TGCGCCAGCGGGACAGGGGGAGAAGAGACCCAGTACTTC. Translating it yields CASGTGGEETQYF.

V gene TRBV5-6 combines with J gene TRBJ1-4; TRBD1 aligns across 9 bases. Germline assignment: CDR1 SGHDT and CDR2 YYEEEE. V shed 3 bases, J shed 7 bases, and the junction held 1 base outside the gene matches. The CDR3 runs to 13 residues. CDR3 amino acids: CASSWDRAEKLFF. Written as DNA, the CDR3 is TGTGCCAGCAGCTGGGACAGGGCTGAAAAACTGTTTTTT.

The chain joins TRBV6-5 to TRBJ2-2; tentatively, D is TRBD2 (5 bases). The CDR3 totals 12 residues. Trimming left V 6 bases short and J 6 bases short, with 8 bases between. Per germline, CDR1 MNHEY and CDR2 SVGAGI. Here the CDR3 DNA reads TGTGCCAGCAGGAGGGATGCCGGGGAGCTGTTTTTT. Amino acid sequence: CASRRDAGELFF.

In this sample, this clone turned up a few times. V is TRBV5-4 and J is TRBJ2-1; D is perhaps TRBD1 (6 bases). In germline, CDR1 is SGHNT, CDR2 YYREEE (reference sequence). V lost 5 bases and J 7 bases, leaving 10 bases between the germline ends. The CDR3 totals 12 residues. CDR3 nucleotide sequence: TGTGCCAGCAGTGGGCAGGGGAATGAGCAGTTCTTC. It codes for CASSGQGNEQFF.

A few counts support this clone. J is TRBJ1-3 and V is TRBV5-4; possibly TRBD1 for D (6 bases). CDR1 is SGHNT and CDR2 is YYREEE in the germline V gene (reference sequence). The V gene lost 2 bases and the J gene lost 4 bases, with 13 bases spanning the gap. This CDR3 is built from 15 residues. The CDR3, as DNA: TGTGCCAGCAGCTTAATGGGGGCTTCGGGAAACACCATATATTTT. Protein sequence: CASSLMGASGNTIYF.

This clone has only a few counts. The V and J genes are TRBV27 and TRBJ2-2, with no clear D. The CDR3 totals 12 residues. The ends were cut back, 0 bases at V and 7 bases at J, with 3 bases in the middle. Germline V gene sequence: CDR1 MNHEY, CDR2 SMNVEV (reference sequence). This chain's CDR3 is CASSLSHGELFF. The CDR3 nucleotides read TGTGCCAGCAGTTTATCCCACGGGGAGCTGTTTTTT.

J is TRBJ2-1 and V is TRBV5-6; a possible D gene is TRBD1 (5 bases). This CDR3 is 17 amino acids long. V was clipped by 3 bases and J by 2 bases, with 18 bases between them. CDR1 is SGHDT and CDR2 is YYEEEE in the germline V gene. The CDR3, as DNA: TGTGCCAGCAGCTCCCCGATAGGGGCCCCCACCTACAATGAGCAGTTCTTC. This gives the protein CASSSPIGAPTYNEQFF. The full variable domain, rest sourced from reference TRBV5-6 and TRBJ2-1, is DAGVTQSPTHLIKTRGQQVTLRCSPKSGHDTVSWYQQALGQGPQFIFQYYEEEERQRGNFPDRFSGHQFPNYSSELNVNALLLGDSALYLCASSSPIGAPTYNEQFFGPGTRLTVL.

This clone appeared a few times. This rearrangement joins TRBV7-9 to TRBJ1-4; perhaps TRBD1 as D (6 bases). The CDR3 loop spans 15 amino acids. The germline V and J ends were trimmed by 3 bases and 0 bases, with 8 bases remaining between them. The germline gives CDR1 SEHNR, CDR2 FQNEAQ (reference sequence). The CDR3 DNA reads as TGTGCCAGCAGCTTGAACAGGGCAACTAATGAAAAACTGTTTTTT. Translated, it gives CASSLNRATNEKLFF.

This clone was counted only a few times. CDR3 DNA: TGTGCCAGTAGTATAGGTCTCGGACAGTACTACGAGCAGTACTTC. It encodes CASSIGLGQYYEQYF. The chain is built from TRBV19 and TRBJ2-7, with D possibly being TRBD1 (6 bases). The CDR3 is 15 amino acids. Deletions cut 1 base from V and 3 bases from J, with 13 bases between. CDR1 is LNHDA and CDR2 is SQIVND in the germline V gene (reference sequence).

This chain joins TRBV5-1 and TRBJ1-2, with 8 bases lining up with TRBD1. This CDR3 comprises 14 residues. The germline V gene encodes CDR1 SGHRS and CDR2 YFSETQ. The J segment lost 3 bases and the V segment lost 4 bases, leaving 5 bases of the junction unmatched. CDR3 sequence: CASSPGQGDYGYTF. The CDR3 DNA follows: TGCGCCAGCAGCCCCGGACAGGGAGACTATGGCTACACCTTC.

This clone was counted a few times. This rearrangement joins TRBV5-1 to TRBJ2-7, with a tentative D call TRBD2 (6 bases). Germline assignment: CDR1 SGHRS and CDR2 YFSETQ. V lost 1 base to trimming and J lost 3 bases, with 11 bases between them. The CDR3 contains 14 residues. CDR3 in DNA: TGCGCCAGCAGCTTGTCTACTAGCAGCTACGAGCAGTACTTC. This sequence encodes CASSLSTSSYEQYF.

This clone was observed a few times. The gene calls are TRBV2 and TRBJ2-4; 10 bases map to TRBD1. The germline CDR1 and CDR2 sequences are SNHLY and FYNNEI. Trimming took 4 bases from V and 7 from J; bases not matched to a gene: 4. This CDR3 has 14 amino acids. The CDR3 DNA reads as TGTGCCAGCAGTGGGGGGACAGGGGAGAACATTCAGTACTTC. Translation: CASSGGTGENIQYF.

V usage is TRBV5-1 and J usage is TRBJ2-7, with D perhaps matching TRBD1 (6 bases). Germline values: CDR1 SGHRS, CDR2 YFSETQ. CDR3 size: 15 residues. Trimming shortened V by 0 bases and J by 0 bases, and 10 bases separated the two germline ends. The CDR3, as DNA: TGCGCCAGCAGCTTGGCCCCAGGGGCCTCCTACGAGCAGTACTTC. This gives the protein CASSLAPGASYEQYF.

This chain links TRBV4-3 with TRBJ1-4, with a tentative D call TRBD1 (6 bases). The CDR3 is 15 amino acids. V was trimmed by 0 bases and J by 4 bases, leaving 9 bases between them. Germline assignment: CDR1 LGHNA and CDR2 YSLEER. CDR3 sequence (DNA): TGCGCCAGCAGCCAAGATGGACAGCATAATGAAAAACTGTTTTTT. Protein product: CASSQDGQHNEKLFF.

This rearrangement joins TRBV23-1 to TRBJ1-6, with a weak D call TRBD1 (5 bases). TRBV23-1 is filed as an ORF, its function uncertain. The CDR3 has 13 amino acids. CDR3 protein: CAGRGGENSPLHF. CDR3 DNA sequence: TGCGCTGGGAGGGGTGGGGAGAATTCACCCCTCCACTTT.